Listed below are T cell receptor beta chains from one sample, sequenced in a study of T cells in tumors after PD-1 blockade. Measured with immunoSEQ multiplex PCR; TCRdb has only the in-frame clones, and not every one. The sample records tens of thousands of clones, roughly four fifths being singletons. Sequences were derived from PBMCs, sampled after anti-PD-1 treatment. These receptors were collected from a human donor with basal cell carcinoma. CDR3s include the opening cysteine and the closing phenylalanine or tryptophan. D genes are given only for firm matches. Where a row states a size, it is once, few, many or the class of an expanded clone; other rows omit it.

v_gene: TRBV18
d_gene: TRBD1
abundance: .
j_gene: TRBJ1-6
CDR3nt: TGTGCCAGCTCACCACAGGGGGCGAATTCACCCCTCCACTTT
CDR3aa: CASSPQGANSPLHF

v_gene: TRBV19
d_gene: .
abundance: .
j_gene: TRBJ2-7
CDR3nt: TGTGCCAGTAGTCGCCACGAGCAGTACTTC
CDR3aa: CASSRHEQYF

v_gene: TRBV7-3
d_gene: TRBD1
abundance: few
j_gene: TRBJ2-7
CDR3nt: TGTGCCAGCAGGAGGGACAGGACCTCCTACGAGCAGTACTTC
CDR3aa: CASRRDRTSYEQYF

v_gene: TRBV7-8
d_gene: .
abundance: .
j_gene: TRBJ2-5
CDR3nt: TGTGCCAGCAGCTTAGCGCTAGGGGAGACCCAGTACTTC
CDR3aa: CASSLALGETQYF

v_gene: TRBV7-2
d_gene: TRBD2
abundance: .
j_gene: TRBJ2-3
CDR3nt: TGTGCCAGCAGCCTAACGCCATCGGGGGGAGATACGCAGTATTTT
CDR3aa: CASSLTPSGGDTQYF

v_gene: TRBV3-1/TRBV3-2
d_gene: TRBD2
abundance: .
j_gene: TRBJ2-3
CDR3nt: TGTGCCAGCAGCCACTGGACTAGCGGGAGAGGAGGCACAGATACGCAGTATTTT
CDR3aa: CASSHWTSGRGGTDTQYF

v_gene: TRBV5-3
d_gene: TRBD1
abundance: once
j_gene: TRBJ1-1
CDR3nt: TGTGCCAGAAGCTTTCCGACAGGGGGGTCAGAGAACACTGAAGCTTTCTTT
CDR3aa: CARSFPTGGSENTEAFF

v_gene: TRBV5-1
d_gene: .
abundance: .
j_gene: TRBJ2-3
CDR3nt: TGCGCCAGCAGCTTGATGAGGGCAGATACGCAGTATTTT
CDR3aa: CASSLMRADTQYF

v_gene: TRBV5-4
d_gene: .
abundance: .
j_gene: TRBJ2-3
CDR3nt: TGTGCCAGCAGCCTCGAGGGTCTATACACAGATACGCAGTATTTT
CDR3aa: CASSLEGLYTDTQYF

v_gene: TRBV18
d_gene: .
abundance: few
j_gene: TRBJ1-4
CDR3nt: TGTGCCAGCTCACTGACAGGCGGGGTAGTGGAAGAATATGAAAAACTGTTTTTT
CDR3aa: CASSLTGGVVEEYEKLFF

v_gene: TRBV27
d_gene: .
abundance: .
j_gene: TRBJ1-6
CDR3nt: TGTGCCAGCAGTTTGGTGGGCGGAAATTCACCCCTCCACTTT
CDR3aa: CASSLVGGNSPLHF

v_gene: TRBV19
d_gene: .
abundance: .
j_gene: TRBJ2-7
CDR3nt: TGTGCCAGTAGAAGTTTGGGGGCCGACTACGAGCAGTACTTC
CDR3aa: CASRSLGADYEQYF

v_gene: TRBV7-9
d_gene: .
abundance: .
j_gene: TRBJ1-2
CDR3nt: TGTGCCAGCAGCTTAGGGGGCTCGGCCTATGGCTACACCTTC
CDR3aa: CASSLGGSAYGYTF

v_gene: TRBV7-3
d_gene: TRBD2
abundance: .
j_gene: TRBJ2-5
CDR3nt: TGTGCCAGCAGGACCTTTAGACTAGCGGGAGGGCCGCCCGAGGCCCAGTACTTC
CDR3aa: CASRTFRLAGGPPEAQYF